The entry that follows covers one T cell receptor beta chain sequence. The antigen is unknown. These data are taken from a study of T-cell memory formation after mild COVID-19. Overall study context: Largely donor-specific TCR clusters were found.

CDR3 length equals 12 residues. Germline CDR1 and CDR2: MNHEY and SMNVEV (reference sequence). Trimming stripped 6 bases from V and 6 bases from J, with 11 bases between. Study-wide findings and caveats: The pre-infection memory compartment contained some responding clones, suggesting cross-reactive memory joined.

Using its own MiXCR run on the 5' RACE reads, TCRdb lists one record per CDR3 protein. Counted here are approximately 260,000 distinct CDR3 sequences, approximately 18% occurring once; the ten biggest clones make up about 23%. The sequenced sample was PBMCs or a T cell subset sorted from them (not recorded which). This TCR derives from a man between 18 and 29 years old who had mild COVID-19 (a few samples of this study predate the infection). Cell type and time point are not known. The rearrangement joins TRBV27 to TRBJ1-1, with a possible D match to TRBD1 (6 bases). DNA for the CDR3: TGTGCCAGCAGGACCTCAGGGGCTGAAGCTTTCTTT. Encoded protein: CASRTSGAEAFF.